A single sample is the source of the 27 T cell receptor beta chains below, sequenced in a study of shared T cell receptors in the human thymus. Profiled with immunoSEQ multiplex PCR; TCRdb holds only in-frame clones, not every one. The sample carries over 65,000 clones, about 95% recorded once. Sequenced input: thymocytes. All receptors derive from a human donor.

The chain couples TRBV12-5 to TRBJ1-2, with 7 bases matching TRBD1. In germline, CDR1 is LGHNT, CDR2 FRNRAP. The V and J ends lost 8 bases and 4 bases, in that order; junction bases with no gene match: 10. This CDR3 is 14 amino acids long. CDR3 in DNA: TGTGCTAGTAGCAAAGACAGGGTTCCCTATGGCTACACCTTC. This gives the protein CASSKDRVPYGYTF.

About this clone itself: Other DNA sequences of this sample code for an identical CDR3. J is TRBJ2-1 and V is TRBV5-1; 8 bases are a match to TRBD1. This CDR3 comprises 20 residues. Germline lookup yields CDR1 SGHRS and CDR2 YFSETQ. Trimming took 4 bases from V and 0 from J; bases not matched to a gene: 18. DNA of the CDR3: TGCGCCAGCAGCCTCCGACAGGGGCCATACCACTCCAGCTCCTACAATGAGCAGTTCTTC. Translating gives CASSLRQGPYHSSSYNEQFF.

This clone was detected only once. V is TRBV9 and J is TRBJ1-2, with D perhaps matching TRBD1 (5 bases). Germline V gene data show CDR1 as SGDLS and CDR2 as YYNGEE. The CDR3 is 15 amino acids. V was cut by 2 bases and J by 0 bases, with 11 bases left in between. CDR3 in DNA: TGTGCCAGCAGCGTCGGGACTCTAGCTAACTATGGCTACACCTTC. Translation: CASSVGTLANYGYTF.

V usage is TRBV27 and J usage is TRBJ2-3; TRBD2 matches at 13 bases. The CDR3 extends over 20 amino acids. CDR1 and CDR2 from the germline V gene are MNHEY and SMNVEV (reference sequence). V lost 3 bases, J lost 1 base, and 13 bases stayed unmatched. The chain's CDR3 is CASSLPPLAGGKEGTDTQYF. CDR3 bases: TGTGCCAGCAGTTTGCCCCCACTAGCGGGGGGGAAGGAGGGCACAGATACGCAGTATTTT.

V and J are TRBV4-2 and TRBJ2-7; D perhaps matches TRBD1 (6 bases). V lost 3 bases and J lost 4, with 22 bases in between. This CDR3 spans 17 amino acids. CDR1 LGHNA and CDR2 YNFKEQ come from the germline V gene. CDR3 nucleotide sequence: TGTGCCAGCAGCCACCTCGAACGCCGGGACAAAGATTACGAGCAGTACTTC. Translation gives CASSHLERRDKDYEQYF.

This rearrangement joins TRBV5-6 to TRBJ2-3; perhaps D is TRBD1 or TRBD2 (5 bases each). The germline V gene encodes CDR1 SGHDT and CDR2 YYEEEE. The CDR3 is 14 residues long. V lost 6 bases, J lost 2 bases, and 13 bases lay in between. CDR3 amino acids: CASIHGTITDTQYF. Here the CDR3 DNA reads TGTGCCAGCATCCACGGGACCATCACAGATACGCAGTATTTT.

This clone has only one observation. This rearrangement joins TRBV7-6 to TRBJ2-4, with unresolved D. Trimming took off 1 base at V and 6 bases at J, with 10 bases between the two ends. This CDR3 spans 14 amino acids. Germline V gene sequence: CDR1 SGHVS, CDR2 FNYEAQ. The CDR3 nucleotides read TGTGCCAGCAGCTTAGGAGATATCTCAAACATTCAGTACTTC. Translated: CASSLGDISNIQYF.

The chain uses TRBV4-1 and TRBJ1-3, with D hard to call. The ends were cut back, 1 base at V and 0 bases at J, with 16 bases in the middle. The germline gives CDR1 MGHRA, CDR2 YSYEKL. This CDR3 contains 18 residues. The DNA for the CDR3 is TGCGCCAGCAGCCAAGTCAATGAAGGCCAACACTCTGGAAACACCATATATTTT. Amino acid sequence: CASSQVNEGQHSGNTIYF.

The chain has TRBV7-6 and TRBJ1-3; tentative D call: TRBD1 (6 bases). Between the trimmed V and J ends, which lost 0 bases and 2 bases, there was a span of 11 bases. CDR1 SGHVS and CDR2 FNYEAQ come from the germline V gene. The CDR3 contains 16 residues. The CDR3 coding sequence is TGTGCCAGCAGCTTAGCTCGGGGGGCTACTGGAAACACCATATATTTT. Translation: CASSLARGATGNTIYF.

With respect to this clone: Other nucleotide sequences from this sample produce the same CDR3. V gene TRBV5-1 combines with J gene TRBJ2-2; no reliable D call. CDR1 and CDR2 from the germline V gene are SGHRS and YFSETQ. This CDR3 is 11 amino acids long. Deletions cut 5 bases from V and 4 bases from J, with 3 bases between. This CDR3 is CASRSTGELFF. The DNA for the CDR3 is TGCGCCAGCAGGAGCACCGGGGAGCTGTTTTTT.

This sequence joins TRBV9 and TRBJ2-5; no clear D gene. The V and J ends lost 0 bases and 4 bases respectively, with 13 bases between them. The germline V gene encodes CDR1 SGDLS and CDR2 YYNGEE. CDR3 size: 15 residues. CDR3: CASSVEGRVPETQYF. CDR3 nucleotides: TGTGCCAGCAGCGTAGAGGGAAGGGTCCCAGAGACCCAGTACTTC.

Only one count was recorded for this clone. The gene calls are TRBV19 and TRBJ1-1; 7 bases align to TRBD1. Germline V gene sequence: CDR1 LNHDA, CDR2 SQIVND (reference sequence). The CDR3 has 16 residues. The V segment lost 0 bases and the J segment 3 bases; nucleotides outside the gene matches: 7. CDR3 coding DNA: TGTGCCAGTAGTATAGAGAGACAGGGTACCCACACTGAAGCTTTCTTT. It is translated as CASSIERQGTHTEAFF.

CDR3 loop: CASSLTGPPVPGANVLTF. The CDR3 DNA reads as TGTGCCAGCAGCTTAACGGGACCACCCGTCCCTGGGGCCAACGTCCTGACTTTC. V is TRBV7-2 and J is TRBJ2-6; D is perhaps TRBD1 or TRBD2 (5 bases each). CDR3 size: 18 residues. Germline CDR1 is SGHTA and CDR2 is FQGNSA. V lost 2 bases to trimming and J lost 2 bases, with 16 bases between them.

Here the CDR3 DNA reads TGTGCCAGCAGTTACGAGGACACTGAAGCTTTCTTT. Translating gives CASSYEDTEAFF. The chain combines TRBV6-6 with TRBJ1-1; D gene ambiguous. Germline V lookup: CDR1 MNHNY, CDR2 SVGAGI (reference sequence). Deletions cut 2 bases from V and 3 bases from J, with 4 bases between. CDR3 length: 12 amino acids.

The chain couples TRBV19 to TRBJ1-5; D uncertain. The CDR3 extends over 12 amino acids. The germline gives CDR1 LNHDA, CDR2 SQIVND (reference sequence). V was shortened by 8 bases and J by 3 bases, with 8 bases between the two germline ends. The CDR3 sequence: CASARVNQPQHF. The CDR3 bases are TGTGCCAGTGCGCGGGTCAATCAGCCCCAGCATTTT.

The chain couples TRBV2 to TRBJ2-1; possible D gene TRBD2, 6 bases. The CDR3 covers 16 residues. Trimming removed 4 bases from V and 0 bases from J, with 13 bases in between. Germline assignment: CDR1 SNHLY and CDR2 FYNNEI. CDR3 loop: CASSARRGSSYNEQFF. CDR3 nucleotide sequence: TGTGCCAGCAGTGCGAGGCGGGGCAGCTCCTACAATGAGCAGTTCTTC.

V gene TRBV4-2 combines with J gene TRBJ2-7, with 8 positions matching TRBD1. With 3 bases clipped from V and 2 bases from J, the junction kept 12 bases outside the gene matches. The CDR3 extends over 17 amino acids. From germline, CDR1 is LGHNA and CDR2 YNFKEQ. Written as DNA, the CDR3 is TGTGCCAGCAGCCATCGCACCGGGACAGGCTACCCCTACGAGCAGTACTTC. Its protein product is CASSHRTGTGYPYEQYF.

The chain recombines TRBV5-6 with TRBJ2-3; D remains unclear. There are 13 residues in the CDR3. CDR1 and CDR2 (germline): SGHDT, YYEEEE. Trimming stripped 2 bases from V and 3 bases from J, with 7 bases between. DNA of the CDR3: TGTGCCAGCAGCTTCCACGGGACAGATACGCAGTATTTT. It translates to CASSFHGTDTQYF. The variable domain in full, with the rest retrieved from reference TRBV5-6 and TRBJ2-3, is DAGVTQSPTHLIKTRGQQVTLRCSPKSGHDTVSWYQQALGQGPQFIFQYYEEEERQRGNFPDRFSGHQFPNYSSELNVNALLLGDSALYLCASSFHGTDTQYFGPGTRLTVL.

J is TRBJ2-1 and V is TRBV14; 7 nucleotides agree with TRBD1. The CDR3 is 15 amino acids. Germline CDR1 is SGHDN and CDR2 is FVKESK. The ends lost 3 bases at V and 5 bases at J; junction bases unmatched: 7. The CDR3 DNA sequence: TGTGCCAGCAGCCAGAGACAGGGTGGGAACAATGAGCAGTTCTTC. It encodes CASSQRQGGNNEQFF.

The CDR3 protein is CASSEGQGATEAFF. Here the CDR3 DNA reads TGTGCCAGCAGCGAGGGACAGGGGGCCACTGAAGCTTTCTTT. The gene calls are TRBV7-9 and TRBJ1-1; 12 nucleotides line up with TRBD1. Trimming removed 5 bases from V and 4 bases from J; junction bases left unmatched: 2. CDR1 SEHNR and CDR2 FQNEAQ come from the germline V gene (reference sequence). The CDR3 loop spans 14 amino acids.

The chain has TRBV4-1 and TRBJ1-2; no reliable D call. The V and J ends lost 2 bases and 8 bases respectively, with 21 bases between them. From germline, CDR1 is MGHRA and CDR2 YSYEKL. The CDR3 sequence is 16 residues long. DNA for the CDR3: TGCGCCAGCAGCCAACCTTATGATCCGAAACGGGAGGGCTACACCTTC. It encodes CASSQPYDPKREGYTF.

CDR3 loop: CASSARLPGQGAGEQYF. CDR3 nucleotides: TGTGCCAGTAGTGCCCGACTACCGGGACAGGGGGCCGGGGAGCAGTACTTC. The chain employs TRBV19 and TRBJ2-7; 12 positions agree with TRBD1. In germline, CDR1 is LNHDA, CDR2 SQIVND (reference sequence). The ends lost 5 bases at V and 7 bases at J; junction bases unmatched: 15. CDR3 length equals 17 residues.

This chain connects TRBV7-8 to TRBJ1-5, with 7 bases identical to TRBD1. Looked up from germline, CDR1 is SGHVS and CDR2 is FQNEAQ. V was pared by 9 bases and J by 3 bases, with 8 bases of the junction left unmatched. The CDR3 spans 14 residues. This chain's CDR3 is CASQATGNNQPQHF. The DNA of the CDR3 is TGTGCCAGTCAGGCGACAGGGAACAATCAGCCCCAGCATTTT.

The CDR3 sequence: CASSFRTVLAKNIQYF. CDR3 nucleotides: TGTGCCAGCAGTTTCCGGACAGTACTAGCCAAAAACATTCAGTACTTC. The chain has TRBV28 and TRBJ2-4, with a weak D call TRBD1 (6 bases). The CDR3 runs to 16 residues. The V and J ends lost 3 bases and 0 bases respectively, with 12 bases between them. Germline V gives CDR1 MDHEN, CDR2 SYDVKM. Filled out from reference TRBV28 and TRBJ2-4, the complete variable domain reads DVKVTQSSRYLVKRTGEKVFLECVQDMDHENMFWYRQDPGLGLRLIYFSYDVKMKEKGDIPEGYSVSREKKERFSLILESASTNQTSMYLCASSFRTVLAKNIQYFGAGTRLSVL.

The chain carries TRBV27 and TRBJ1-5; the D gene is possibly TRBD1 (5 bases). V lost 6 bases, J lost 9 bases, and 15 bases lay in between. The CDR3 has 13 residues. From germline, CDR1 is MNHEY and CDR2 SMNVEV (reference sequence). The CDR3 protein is CASSHRLGWPQHF. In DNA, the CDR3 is TGTGCCAGCAGCCACAGGCTAGGTTGGCCCCAGCATTTT.

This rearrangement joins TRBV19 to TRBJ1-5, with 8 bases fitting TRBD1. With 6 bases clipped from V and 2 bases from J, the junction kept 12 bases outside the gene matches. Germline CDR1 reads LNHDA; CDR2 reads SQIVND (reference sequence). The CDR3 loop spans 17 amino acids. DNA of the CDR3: TGTGCCAGTAGAAACAGGGGGGGTTTGAGTGGCAATCAGCCCCAGCATTTT. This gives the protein CASRNRGGLSGNQPQHF.

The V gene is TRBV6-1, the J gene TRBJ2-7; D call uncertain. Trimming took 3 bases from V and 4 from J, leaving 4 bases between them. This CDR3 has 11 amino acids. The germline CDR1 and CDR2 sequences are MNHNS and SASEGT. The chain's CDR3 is CASSDRYEQYF. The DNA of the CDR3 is TGTGCCAGCAGTGACAGATACGAGCAGTACTTC.